This T cell receptor beta chain was sequenced for a study of OX40 agonist ivuxolimab in advanced cancers. The length of the CDR3 is 14 residues. The V gene lost 3 bases and the J gene lost 1 base, with 9 bases spanning the gap. TCRdb keeps only in-frame clones here, not all; method: immunoSEQ multiplex PCR. The sample has 59,000 or so clones, over 80% seen once. This chain connects TRBV23-1 to TRBJ1-1; no clear D. Being an ORF, TRBV23-1 has a function that is uncertain. Sequences were derived from CD4+ or CD8+ T cells sorted from blood, sampled in a trial of the OX40 agonist ivuxolimab. The source of this sequence is an adult with an advanced solid tumor such as melanoma, head and neck, liver or kidney cancer. CDR3 in DNA: TGCGCCAGCAGTCAGACTCGGGGGAACACTGAAGCTTTCTTT. The encoded protein is CASSQTRGNTEAFF.